This entry lists 32 T cell receptor beta chains sequenced from one sample in a study of read filtering for tumor transcriptome and immune sequencing. This library used approximately 0.4 ug RNA and molecular barcoded adaptors spanning alpha/delta and beta/gamma chains. A single record per CDR3 protein comes from TCRdb applying MiXCR to the reads. Here the sample spans tens of thousands of distinct CDR3 sequences, less than 25% being singletons. The sequenced sample consisted of a population of CD138-negative cells sorted from bone marrow. The source is a donor at least 40 years old with multiple myeloma.

This clonotype was found once. A single base separates this from a much larger clone, so it may be a read error. V is TRBV19 and J is TRBJ2-2; unclear D gene. The CDR3 spans 12 residues. V shed 5 bases and J shed 6 bases, with 7 bases lying between them. Per germline, CDR1 LNHDA and CDR2 SQIVND (reference sequence). CDR3 DNA sequence: TGTGCCAGTAGTGTTGGGGCCGGGGAGCTGTTTTTT. This sequence encodes CASSVGAGELFF.

With respect to this clonotype: The germline gene is not matched at one end of the junction; a read error may be the cause. The J gene is TRBJ2-3, the V gene TRBV28; TRBD2 matches at 14 bases. Germline lookup yields CDR1 MDHEN and CDR2 SYDVKM. CDR3 size: 17 residues. The CDR3 spells CASSFGLAGGGADTQYF. For the CDR3, the DNA is TGTGCCAGCAGTTTTGGACTAGCGGGAGGTGGGGCAGACACGCAGTATTTT. The full variable domain, with the rest looked up from reference TRBV28 and TRBJ2-3, is DVKVTQSSRYLVKRTGEKVFLECVQDMDHENMFWYRQDPGLGLRLIYFSYDVKMKEKGDIPEGYSVSREKKERFSLILESASTNQTSMYLCASSFGLAGGGADTQYFGPGTRLTVL.

This clonotype was detected many times. The chain's CDR3 is CASSPNRRDFYNEQFF. DNA of the CDR3: TGCGCCAGCAGCCCGAATAGGAGGGATTTTTACAATGAGCAGTTCTTC. The rearrangement uses TRBV5-1 and TRBJ2-1; D is perhaps TRBD2 (6 bases). The V end lost 4 bases, the J end lost 4 bases, and 18 bases lay between the germline ends. The CDR3 runs to 16 residues. Germline CDR1 reads SGHRS; CDR2 reads YFSETQ.

This clonotype has at least ten counts. The chain uses TRBV10-3 and TRBJ2-3; D is uncertain. CDR1 is ENHRY and CDR2 is SYGVKD in the germline V gene. V shed 3 bases and J shed 3 bases, with 4 bases lying between them. CDR3 length: 12 residues. The chain's CDR3 is CAISESTDTQYF. The CDR3 DNA follows: TGTGCCATCAGTGAATCGACAGATACGCAGTATTTT.

Note on this clonotype: Since a much larger clone is just one base distant, this may be a read error. The rearrangement links TRBV6-6 to TRBJ2-1, with 10 positions matching TRBD2. CDR3 length: 14 amino acids. Germline V lookup: CDR1 MNHNY, CDR2 SVGAGI (reference sequence). With V trimmed by 6 bases and J by 8 bases, 7 bases remained unmatched. The CDR3 DNA reads TGTGCCAGCAGAACCGGGACTAGCGCGGATGAGCAGTTCTTC. The encoded protein is CASRTGTSADEQFF.

Note on this clonotype: A much larger clone sits a single nucleotide away, making a read error possible. Here the CDR3 DNA reads TGTGCCAGTACATCCACCACTCGAACAGGGATTACCGGGGAGCTGTTTTTT. Protein sequence: CASTSTTRTGITGELFF. The V call is TRBV19, the J call TRBJ2-2; D is possibly TRBD1 (6 bases). The V end was cut by 7 bases, the J end by 5 bases, with 23 bases between. Germline CDR1 and CDR2: LNHDA and SQIVND (reference sequence). The CDR3 consists of 17 residues. The full variable domain, in which reference TRBV19 and TRBJ2-2 provide the parts outside the CDR3, is DGGITQSPKYLFRKEGQNVTLSCEQNLNHDAMYWYRQDPGQGLRLIYYSQIVNDFQKGDIAEGYSVSREKKESFPLTVTSAQKNPTAFYLCASTSTTRTGITGELFFGEGSRLTVL.

In this sample, this clonotype turned up many times. The DNA for the CDR3 is TGTGCCAGCAGCTTAAATAGGTACACTGAAGCTTTCTTT. Its protein is CASSLNRYTEAFF. The gene calls are TRBV7-3 and TRBJ1-1; no definite D call. The CDR3 contains 13 residues. Trimming pared 1 base from V and 3 bases from J, leaving 6 bases between. Germline CDR1 reads SGHTA; CDR2 reads FQGTGA.

The sample holds many counts of this clonotype. V and J are TRBV24-1 and TRBJ2-3, with D uncertain. The CDR3 sequence is 14 residues long. From germline, CDR1 is KGHDR and CDR2 SFDVKD. Trimming removed 4 bases at V and 4 bases at J, with 11 bases between. The CDR3 coding sequence is TGTGCCACCAGTGACACGGATCTACCAGATACGCAGTATTTT. Residues: CATSDTDLPDTQYF.

This clonotype was recorded at least ten times. CDR3 residues: CASSLARGVDGPYEQYF. The DNA for the CDR3 is TGTGCCAGCAGCTTAGCCCGGGGTGTGGACGGACCCTACGAGCAGTACTTC. V usage is TRBV7-9 and J usage is TRBJ2-7; D possibly corresponds to TRBD2 (5 bases). V was shortened by 0 bases and J by 2 bases, with 17 bases between the two germline ends. CDR3 size: 17 residues. Germline V lookup: CDR1 SEHNR, CDR2 FQNEAQ (reference sequence).

This clonotype was detected ten times or more. This chain connects TRBV7-9 to TRBJ2-7; 13 nucleotides align to TRBD2. V shed 5 bases and J 3 bases; nucleotides not matched to a gene: 7. The germline V gene has CDR1 SEHNR and CDR2 FQNEAQ (reference sequence). This CDR3 region has 16 residues. The CDR3 protein is CASSVTSGRARYEQYF. In DNA form, the CDR3 reads TGTGCCAGCAGCGTCACTAGCGGGAGGGCCCGCTACGAGCAGTACTTC.

This clonotype was counted ten times or more. The chain employs TRBV27 and TRBJ2-1; maybe TRBD2 (6 bases). V gave up 2 bases and J gave up 8 bases, with 13 bases separating them. CDR1 is MNHEY, CDR2 SMNVEV, per germline (reference sequence). The CDR3 loop spans 14 amino acids. The CDR3 DNA follows: TGTGCCAGCAGTTTAGGGCGGGATAGGGATGAGCAGTTCTTC. Its protein is CASSLGRDRDEQFF.

This clonotype ranks as medium-sized. V is TRBV2 and J is TRBJ2-3, with a possible D match to TRBD2 (6 bases). CDR3 length: 15 residues. Germline V gives CDR1 SNHLY, CDR2 FYNNEI. Trimming left V 7 bases short and J 3 bases short, with 17 bases between. In nucleotides, the CDR3 is TGTGCCAGCATCCTAGCGCCCACCCCGACAGATACGCAGTATTTT. Residues: CASILAPTPTDTQYF.

This clonotype occurred many times. The CDR3 sequence is CASSLRQGNNQPQHF. CDR3 sequence (DNA): TGTGCCAGCAGTCTTAGACAGGGAAACAATCAGCCCCAGCATTTT. This rearrangement joins TRBV28 to TRBJ1-5; 7 bases align to TRBD1. The germline CDR1 and CDR2 sequences are MDHEN and SYDVKM. J lost 3 bases, V lost 5 bases, and 7 bases had no gene match. The CDR3 loop spans 15 amino acids.

This clonotype was recorded at least ten times. The rearrangement joins TRBV20-1 to TRBJ2-5; D gene unclear. From germline, CDR1 is DFQATT and CDR2 SNEGSKA (reference sequence). Trimming took off 6 bases at V and 5 bases at J, with 13 bases between the two ends. The CDR3 is 12 amino acids. DNA of the CDR3: TGCAGTGCGATTTTGAACATCGAGACCCAGTACTTC. Its translation: CSAILNIETQYF.

This clonotype was recorded only once. This may stem from a read error, because a much larger clone lies one nucleotide away. The chain couples TRBV7-9 to TRBJ2-3; 8 bases are a match to TRBD2. Germline V lookup: CDR1 SEHNR, CDR2 FQNEAQ (reference sequence). The CDR3 consists of 14 residues. CDR3 DNA: TGTGCCAGCAGCATCGGGAGGGCCACAGGTACGCAGTATTTT. This gives the protein CASSIGRATGTQYF.

This clonotype was seen at least ten times. This chain connects TRBV28 to TRBJ2-3; tentative D call: TRBD1 (6 bases). V lost 6 bases and J lost 2, with 27 bases in between. Germline values: CDR1 MDHEN, CDR2 SYDVKM. This CDR3 has 19 amino acids. Here the CDR3 DNA reads TGTGCCAGCAGCCTCAGATACGGACAGCAGGCCGTTCTCACAGATACGCAGTATTTT. This encodes CASSLRYGQQAVLTDTQYF.

Of note for this clonotype: Since a much larger clone is just one base distant, this may be a read error. The V and J genes are TRBV5-1 and TRBJ2-7; 11 nucleotides agree with TRBD2. Germline V gene sequence: CDR1 SGHRS, CDR2 YFSETQ. The CDR3 contains 15 residues. Written as DNA, the CDR3 is TGCGCCAGCAGCTTACAGACTAGCGGGACCTACGAGCAGCACTTC. Translation gives CASSLQTSGTYEQHF.

At least ten counts were recorded for this clonotype. The V gene is TRBV19, the J gene TRBJ2-2; no clear D gene. Germline loops: CDR1 LNHDA, CDR2 SQIVND (reference sequence). Trimming left V 4 bases short and J 6 bases short, with 6 bases between. The CDR3 has 12 residues. CDR3 region: CASSTRPGELFF. The CDR3 DNA sequence: TGTGCCAGTAGTACCCGGCCCGGGGAGCTGTTTTTT.

About this clonotype itself: A single base separates this from a much larger clone, so it may be a read error. The rearrangement joins TRBV28 to TRBJ1-5; TRBD1 is a possible D gene (5 bases). This CDR3 region has 15 residues. CDR1 and CDR2 (germline): MDHEN, SYDVKM. DNA of the CDR3: TGTGCCAGCAGGTACGGGACGGATAGCAATCGGCCCCAGCATTTT. Encoded protein: CASRYGTDSNRPQHF.

In the case of this clonotype: The junction shows a germline mismatch at one end, possibly a read error. The V and J genes are TRBV2 and TRBJ2-2, with 10 nucleotides matching TRBD2. This CDR3 is 16 amino acids long. Germline-derived CDR1 and CDR2 are SNHLY and FYNNEI. CDR3 in DNA: TGTGCCAGCAGTCTGAGGACTAGCGGAATAACCGGGGAGCTGATTTTT. This encodes CASSLRTSGITGELIF.

This clonotype was recorded many times. The rearrangement links TRBV7-9 to TRBJ2-6; D possibly matches TRBD1 or TRBD2 (6 bases each). Germline lookup yields CDR1 SEHNR and CDR2 FQNEAQ (reference sequence). CDR3 length: 17 amino acids. V was cut by 1 base and J by 4 bases, with 14 bases left in between. The CDR3 DNA sequence: TGTGCCAGCAGCTTAGGGGGGGCGCCGTCCGGGGCCAACGTCCTGACTTTC. Protein: CASSLGGAPSGANVLTF.

In regard to this clonotype: Since no conserved phenylalanine or tryptophan closes the CDR3, a read error is the likely cause. V and J are TRBV2 and TRBJ1-2, with D hard to call. Trimming left V 2 bases short and J 4 bases short, with 8 bases between. From germline, CDR1 is SNHLY and CDR2 FYNNEI. This CDR3 comprises 13 residues. CDR3 in DNA: TGTGCCAGCAGTGAAAGGAGCTCCTATGGCTACACCCTC. Translation: CASSERSSYGYTL.

To note about this clonotype: With only one base between it and a far larger clone, this is likely a read error. This chain connects TRBV12-3 or TRBV12-4 to TRBJ1-1; D might be TRBD1 (5 bases). The V end was cut by 1 base, the J end by 1 base, with 10 bases between. The CDR3 spans 15 residues. CDR3 loop: CASSLDRTPNTEAFF. The DNA for the CDR3 is TGTGCCAGCAGTTTAGACCGGACACCGAACACTGAAGCTTTCTTT.

In its sample, this clonotype was seen many times. The V and J genes are TRBV29-1 and TRBJ2-7; TRBD2 might be the D (6 bases). This CDR3 has 14 amino acids. Germline V CDR1 and CDR2: SQVTM, ANQGSEA. Trimming removed 6 bases at V and 3 bases at J, with 18 bases between. The DNA of the CDR3 is TGCAGCGTCGCCTCGTCGCCAGCGGGCTACGAGCAGTACTTC. Residues: CSVASSPAGYEQYF.

This clonotype is deemed medium-sized. The genes are TRBV4-1 and TRBJ2-1; D gene ambiguous. The germline V gene has CDR1 MGHRA and CDR2 YSYEKL. Trimming left V 0 bases short and J 6 bases short, with 9 bases between. The CDR3 loop spans 14 amino acids. DNA of the CDR3: TGCGCCAGCAGCCAAGAACGTGGGCTCAATGAGCAGTTCTTC. Its translation: CASSQERGLNEQFF.

This clonotype was detected ten times or more. This chain joins TRBV12-3 or TRBV12-4 and TRBJ2-1, with 8 bases fitting TRBD1. The CDR3 totals 15 residues. With 6 bases clipped from V and 2 bases from J, the junction kept 6 bases outside the gene matches. This chain's CDR3 is CASRFRDRPYNEQFF. As DNA, the CDR3 is TGTGCCAGCAGGTTCCGGGACAGGCCCTACAATGAGCAGTTCTTC.

The table lists this clonotype with many counts. V gene TRBV20-1 combines with J gene TRBJ1-1, with D possibly being TRBD1 (6 bases). This CDR3 is 12 amino acids long. Germline V gives CDR1 DFQATT, CDR2 SNEGSKA (reference sequence). V lost 6 bases and J 1 base, leaving 9 bases between the germline ends. The CDR3 DNA follows: TGCAGTGCAGGGGGACGGAACACTGAAGCTTTCTTT. Its protein is CSAGGRNTEAFF.

This clonotype was counted many times. The chain uses TRBV20-1 and TRBJ2-1; 9 nucleotides agree with TRBD2. The CDR3 spans 13 residues. CDR1 and CDR2 (germline): DFQATT, SNEGSKA (reference sequence). With 7 bases clipped from V and 6 bases from J, the junction kept 7 bases outside the gene matches. This CDR3 is CSGRAGGPNEQFF. CDR3 sequence (DNA): TGCAGTGGAAGGGCGGGAGGGCCCAATGAGCAGTTCTTC.

Ten or more counts support this clonotype. The chain uses TRBV28 and TRBJ2-6; unclear D gene. CDR3 size: 15 residues. CDR1 is MDHEN, CDR2 SYDVKM, per germline. The V end was cut by 3 bases, the J end by 4 bases, with 10 bases between. CDR3 DNA sequence: TGTGCCAGCAGTTTCCCTAAAGCCGGGGCCAACGTCCTGACTTTC. Protein: CASSFPKAGANVLTF.

This clonotype has just a few counts. This may be a read error: a much more frequent sequence differs by one nucleotide. The chain couples TRBV20-1 to TRBJ2-3; 9 bases are shared with TRBD2. With 1 base clipped from V and 4 bases from J, the junction kept 9 bases outside the gene matches. The CDR3 loop spans 16 amino acids. Germline V CDR1 and CDR2: DFQATT, SNEGSKA (reference sequence). This chain's CDR3 is CSARGASGTSSDTQYF. In nucleotides, the CDR3 is TGCAGTGCTAGAGGGGCTAGCGGGACGAGCTCAGATACGCAGTATTTT.

Within the sample, this clonotype is medium-sized. The rearrangement joins TRBV27 to TRBJ2-7; 12 nucleotides agree with TRBD2. The CDR3 runs 16 residues. CDR1 and CDR2 (germline): MNHEY, SMNVEV (reference sequence). The junction had 7 bases not matched to a gene; V was cut back by 3 bases and J by 4 bases. The CDR3 DNA follows: TGTGCCAGCAGTTTCCGCCCACTAGCGGGAGGTTACGAGCAGTACTTC. This codes for CASSFRPLAGGYEQYF.

This clonotype was detected once. A far larger clone is one nucleotide away, so this likely arose from a read error. The chain is built from TRBV28 and TRBJ2-1, with 14 bases identical to TRBD2. After removal of 6 bases from V and 10 bases from J, the junction contained 5 bases not matched to a gene. Per germline, CDR1 MDHEN and CDR2 SYDVKM. The CDR3 has 14 residues. DNA of the CDR3: TGTGCCAGCAGCCGGACTAGCGGGAGGTACGAGCAGTTCTTC. It yields the protein CASSRTSGRYEQFF.